The 18 T cell receptor beta chains reported below all come from one sample, sequenced in a study of blood T cells in healthy people across ages. Primers used in a second PCR of about 6 to 11 cycles were a sample-barcoded 5' primer and a J-beta primer mix. TCRdb redid the calling of the 5' RACE reads with MiXCR, one entry per CDR3 protein. The table records 2 million or so distinct CDR3 sequences, less than 50% of them present only once. The material sequenced was blood. These receptors all stem from a woman aged 40 to 49 in good health.

This clonotype has a count of ten or more. The chain employs TRBV12-3 or TRBV12-4 and TRBJ2-1; perhaps TRBD2 as D (6 bases). V shed 5 bases and J shed 4 bases, with 9 bases lying between them. CDR3 length: 13 residues. The CDR3 here is CASSPAGYNEQFF. The CDR3 DNA follows: TGTGCCAGCAGTCCCGCGGGGTACAATGAGCAGTTCTTC.

The rearrangement links TRBV10-3 to TRBJ2-3, with D uncertain. Trimming removed 0 bases from V and 3 bases from J, with 16 bases in between. Germline CDR1 ENHRY, CDR2 SYGVKD. The CDR3 is made up of 17 amino acids. CDR3 bases: TGTGCCATCAGTGAGTCACCAGGACGAGGCGGTACAGATACGCAGTATTTT. This codes for CAISESPGRGGTDTQYF.

This clonotype was counted ten times or more. The chain employs TRBV29-1 and TRBJ2-7; weak D call: TRBD2 (5 bases). Deletions cut 4 bases from V and 0 bases from J, with 13 bases between. The CDR3 covers 14 residues. The germline gives CDR1 SQVTM, CDR2 ANQGSEA. CDR3 in amino acids: CSVGLRRSSYEQYF. In nucleotides, the CDR3 is TGCAGCGTTGGCCTAAGGAGGAGCTCCTACGAGCAGTACTTC.

Comment on this clonotype: Compared with germline, one end of the junction differs, possibly owing to a read error. The CDR3 sequence: CAGSYTSGGTDTQYF. CDR3 DNA sequence: TGTGCCGGCAGTTACACTAGCGGGGGCACAGATACGCAGTATTTT. The rearrangement links TRBV6-5 to TRBJ2-3; 10 bases are shared with TRBD2. This CDR3 is built from 15 residues. Germline V lookup: CDR1 MNHEY, CDR2 SVGAGI.

The chain combines TRBV9 with TRBJ2-7; D unresolved. The CDR3 contains 14 residues. CDR1 is SGDLS and CDR2 is YYNGEE in the germline V gene. Trimming cost V 4 bases and J 5 bases, with 16 bases left between them. CDR3 DNA sequence: TGTGCCAGCAGCTTCAGTGTAGGAAGGGACGAGCAGTACTTC. Translation gives CASSFSVGRDEQYF.

The rearrangement uses TRBV6-2 or TRBV6-3 and TRBJ1-2, with unresolved D. V gave up 4 bases and J gave up 5 bases, with 14 bases separating them. The CDR3 is 14 residues long. Per germline, CDR1 MNHEY and CDR2 SVGEGT. The CDR3 coding sequence is TGTGCCAGCAGTTCTCCCGAAAATCATTATGGCTACACCTTC. This gives the protein CASSSPENHYGYTF.

This clonotype came up once. Relative to the germline gene, one junction end is altered; a read error may explain this. V gene TRBV12-3 or TRBV12-4 combines with J gene TRBJ1-5; D is unclear. This CDR3 has 16 residues. For the CDR3, the DNA is TGTGCCGGCAGCCACCAGCAGGTCGATAGCAATCAGCCCCAGCATTTT. Encoded protein: CAGSHQQVDSNQPQHF.

V gene TRBV20-1 combines with J gene TRBJ2-1; D is possibly TRBD2 (5 bases). The better agreement between TRBJ2-7 and the DNA end casts doubt on the J call. Germline values: CDR1 DFQATT, CDR2 SNEGSKA (reference sequence). The CDR3 is 14 amino acids. This chain's CDR3 is CSARDRGGYNEQYF. CDR3 DNA sequence: TGCAGTGCTAGAGATCGGGGTGGGTACAATGAGCAGTACTTC.

The V gene is TRBV7-2, the J gene TRBJ1-6; D ambiguous. Trimming took 8 bases from V and 6 from J, leaving 14 bases between them. The CDR3 is made up of 14 amino acids. The germline gives CDR1 SGHTA, CDR2 FQGNSA. CDR3 amino acids: CASVHGGVNSPLHF. The DNA of the CDR3 is TGTGCCAGCGTCCACGGCGGGGTTAATTCACCCCTCCACTTT.

This rearrangement joins TRBV4-2 to TRBJ1-4; 7 bases are a match to TRBD1. This CDR3 is 15 amino acids long. Unmatched junction bases numbered 9, after V lost 4 bases and J lost 7 bases. The germline CDR1 and CDR2 sequences are LGHNA and YNFKEQ. The CDR3 DNA reads TGTGCCAGCAGCCGGCAAGGGGGCGCGATTGAAAAACTGTTTTTT. Translation gives CASSRQGGAIEKLFF.

The chain combines TRBV6-6 with TRBJ1-2; D uncertain. The CDR3 runs 11 residues. The V gene lost 5 bases and the J gene lost 8 bases, with 9 bases spanning the gap. Germline V gene data show CDR1 as MNHNY and CDR2 as SVGAGI (reference sequence). CDR3 nucleotide sequence: TGTGCCAGCAGTGCACCGAGGGGCTACACCTTC. Amino acid sequence: CASSAPRGYTF.

This clonotype has only one observation. In nucleotides, the CDR3 is TGTGCCAGCAGTTCCCGCCTCGGCCTCACTGAAGCTTTCTTT. Its protein is CASSSRLGLTEAFF. J is TRBJ1-1 and V is TRBV28; D gene unclear. Trimming left V 4 bases short and J 4 bases short, with 13 bases between. The germline V gene has CDR1 MDHEN and CDR2 SYDVKM. There are 14 residues in the CDR3.

CDR3 residues: CASSLFLRHEQFF. As DNA, the CDR3 is TGTGCCAGCAGTTTATTTTTAAGGCATGAGCAGTTCTTC. The genes are TRBV28 and TRBJ2-1; D unclear. The CDR3 is 13 amino acids. V was shortened by 1 base and J by 8 bases, with 9 bases between the two germline ends. CDR1 is MDHEN, CDR2 SYDVKM, per germline.

This chain connects TRBV20-1 to TRBJ2-4; D is possibly TRBD2 (5 bases). The J call may be mistaken, given a closer DNA end match to TRBJ2-7. This CDR3 has 13 residues. CDR1 and CDR2 (germline): DFQATT, SNEGSKA (reference sequence). Here the CDR3 reads CSAISTIAYEQYF. In DNA form, the CDR3 reads TGCAGTGCTATATCCACCATAGCGTACGAGCAGTACTTC.

The rearrangement links TRBV6-6 to TRBJ1-2; D is possibly TRBD1 (5 bases). V dropped 2 bases and J dropped 5 bases, with 12 bases sitting between them. The CDR3 spans 14 residues. Germline loops: CDR1 MNHNY, CDR2 SVGAGI (reference sequence). DNA of the CDR3: TGTGCCAGCAGTTACGTGCGGACAACGTATGGCTACACCTTC. Amino acid sequence: CASSYVRTTYGYTF.

The chain couples TRBV25-1 to TRBJ2-5; 7 bases align to TRBD2. V shed 2 bases and J 4 bases; nucleotides not matched to a gene: 7. Germline CDR1 and CDR2: MGHDK and SYGVNS. There are 15 residues in the CDR3. In nucleotides, the CDR3 is TGTGCCAGCAGTGAACATCGAGCGGGGATAGAGACCCAGTACTTC. Amino acid sequence: CASSEHRAGIETQYF.

The chain is built from TRBV12-3 or TRBV12-4 and TRBJ1-5, with D perhaps TRBD1 (5 bases). Deletions cut 5 bases from V and 2 bases from J, with 13 bases between. The CDR3 has 15 amino acids. The CDR3 coding sequence is TGTGCCAGCAGTAGCGGAGGGGTAGGCAATCAGCCCCAGCATTTT. This encodes CASSSGGVGNQPQHF.

This chain connects TRBV28 to TRBJ1-4, with a possible D match to TRBD1 (6 bases). The germline CDR1 and CDR2 sequences are MDHEN and SYDVKM. CDR3 size: 15 residues. Deletions cut 6 bases from V and 5 bases from J, with 16 bases between. CDR3 coding DNA: TGTGCCAGCAGATATCCGGGACAAAGAAATGAAAAACTGTTTTTT. Protein sequence: CASRYPGQRNEKLFF.